The sequence of this TCR beta chain was determined in a study of blood T cells in healthy people across ages (dated by TCRdb to 2014 to 2015). Concerning the study at large: In model experiments, template switching captured about one uniquely barcoded TCR beta cDNA molecule for every two T cells. Age-related changes in TCR beta repertoire diversity were measured in the study by deep sequencing normalized with unique cDNA molecular identifiers. The donors were divided into four age groups: young (average approximately 15 years), middle-aged (approximately 39), aged (roughly 60) and long-lived (around 87). Using the same blood draw, the study looked at two additional independent replicas of 1 million unique cDNA reads for two donors, one aged 18 to 30 and the other aged 80 or older. Overall study results and their limits: There was a strong correlation between observed TCR beta diversity and the percentage of naive T cells measured by flow cytometry. The long-lived group showed more naive CD4+ T cells, fewer expanded clones and increased TCR diversity than the aged group, suggesting age selection. Conclusive comparison of naive and antigen-experienced compartments was prevented by the profiling of bulk unsorted PBMCs. As age increased, observed TCR beta diversity per million T cells dropped in a roughly linear way, and a significant reduction was already evident by age roughly 36. Estimates of total diversity based on one million sequenced T cells were regarded as lower bounds and as underestimates. Because the CMV infection status of the donors was unknown, age-related changes in expanded clonotypes may potentially have been confounded.

The donors were under 40 Caucasian individuals from Russia, aged 6 to 90 years, who were systemically healthy. Each donor gave 8 to 10 milliliters of peripheral blood, drawn into EDTA-treated Vacutainer tubes. Ficoll-Paque density-gradient centrifugation was used to isolate PBMCs, with at least 6.5 million per sample. Total RNA, at least 5 micrograms per sample, was extracted from PBMCs with Trizol reagent. For every donor, an aliquot of PBMCs went through flow cytometry to measure the percentages of naive CD45RAhigh/CD27high T cells. The CDR1 and CDR2 encoded by the germline V gene are SGHTA and FQGNSA. V is reduced by 6 bases and J by 7 bases, leaving a spacing of 20 bases between them. The CDR3 contains 15 residues, cysteine and phenylalanine counted. The CDR3 DNA has 45 bases and is translated from base 1. In regard to this clonotype: Its recognized antigen is unknown. No base quality values were provided; no much bigger clone lies one nucleotide off.

Libraries were constructed by 5' RACE. TCRdb shows the sequencer as Illumina HiSeq 2500. The second PCR ran for roughly 7 to 11 cycles and used a J-beta primer mix along with a sample-barcoded 5' primer. Each TCR beta cDNA molecule received a unique molecular identifier from a template-switch 5' adaptor carrying 12 random nucleotides. Each sample yielded at least 3 million CDR3-containing paired-end reads. All of the RNA was converted into first-strand cDNA using the Mint cDNA synthesis kit, with a TRBC-specific oligonucleotide serving as the primer. Following uracil-DNA glycosylase treatment, all cDNA underwent a first 18-cycle PCR with the universal primers M1SS and BC2_uni_R. Per the source publication's procedure: Each sample was normalized by randomly selecting 1 million high-quality reads, each carrying a distinct molecular identifier. Instead of being binned into consensus sequences, reads with shared molecular identifiers were discarded. MiTCR, with a Q25 quality threshold and the strictest error-elimination algorithm, was used for CDR3 identification, clonotype clustering and error correction. A nonparametric unseen species model using Euler transformation provided a lower-bound estimate of total TCR beta diversity. TCRdb handled the public reads itself, with Q25 trimming in fastp and clone calling in MiXCR, and kept productive beta chains. Each entry merges the rows of one CDR3 protein and shows their most common DNA and genes. The authors' filters were not applied to this entry. The sample contains approximately 780,000 distinct CDR3 sequences, roughly 24% of them found a single time. The top ten constitute approximately 2.9% of the sample.

The same data also went into a second study, on T cells of mothers and their children. The second study's paper adds: Nine systemically healthy Caucasian individuals, comprising three mothers and their six children, were included as donors. cDNA synthesis used all of the extracted RNA, with 1.5 ug of RNA in each 15 ul reaction. Sample barcodes and 2-4 random nucleotides were added via the M1S primer in the second PCR. More than 8 million TCR beta CDR3 reads were obtained from each mother, and some 3 million reads were obtained from each child. In both related and unrelated pairs, thymic selection shapes the output of TCR recombination in a similar way, with inherited differences having only a minor effect. Normalized repertoire overlap was always slightly but never significantly higher in related than unrelated mother-child pairs. With a sensitivity of 90 to 100 clones per million clonotypes, no persistent microchimeric T cell clones were detected. To look for features that set related mother-child pairs apart from unrelated individuals, the researchers ran deep NGS to compare the TCR beta repertoires of mothers and children. The mean age was roughly 36 +/- 4 years for the mothers and roughly 10 +/- 4 years for the children. After adapters were ligated using NEBNext reagents, the libraries underwent 100+100 nt paired-end sequencing on an Illumina HiSeq 2000. Mother and child libraries were prepared a month apart and sequenced in separate runs to prevent cross-contamination. For each donor, between about 500,000 and 2,200,000 distinct TCR beta clonotypes were identified. Naive TCR beta clonotypes were estimated from low-frequency clonotypes matched to each donor's FACS-determined naive share, without sorting.

The chain joins TRBV7-2 to TRBJ2-3; the D gene cannot be resolved reliably. What was sequenced was blood. The TCR originated in a boy aged 10-17 years in good health. CDR3 sequence: CASSSAYLGLHTQYF. The nucleotides read TGTGCCAGCAGTTCGGCTTATTTAGGGTTACATACGCAGTATTTT.